This is a list of T cell receptor beta chains from one sample in a study of blood T cells in healthy people across ages. TCRdb reanalysed the 5' RACE reads using MiXCR and keeps one entry per CDR3 protein. The repertoire has fewer than 900,000 distinct CDR3 sequences, about 42% of them found once; the top ten carry 20% to 25%. Sequencing was performed on blood. These receptors all come from a woman aged 55-75 years in good health. Both conserved end residues are part of each CDR3. D genes are given only for firm matches. Where a row states a size, it is once, few, many or the class of an expanded clone; other rows omit it.

cdr3_aa: CASSSALGTGELFF
cdr3_nt: TGCGCCAGCAGCTCCGCCTTAGGGACCGGGGAGCTGTTTTTT
v_call: TRBV5-1
clone_size: few
d_call: -
j_call: TRBJ2-2

cdr3_aa: CASTNPGQGVYGYTF
cdr3_nt: TGTGCCAGCACTAACCCGGGACAGGGGGTATATGGCTACACCTTC
v_call: TRBV12-3/TRBV12-4
clone_size: -
d_call: TRBD1
j_call: TRBJ1-2

cdr3_aa: CASSFGQDSREQYF
cdr3_nt: TGCGCCAGCAGCTTCGGGCAGGATAGCAGGGAGCAGTACTTC
v_call: TRBV5-1
clone_size: -
d_call: -
j_call: TRBJ2-4

cdr3_aa: CASGYYEQYF
cdr3_nt: TGTGCCAGCGGCTACTACGAGCAGTACTTC
v_call: TRBV28
clone_size: -
d_call: -
j_call: TRBJ2-7

cdr3_aa: CAWSLQGGETQYF
cdr3_nt: TGTGCCTGGAGCCTACAGGGGGGCGAGACCCAGTACTTC
v_call: TRBV30
clone_size: few
d_call: TRBD1
j_call: TRBJ2-5

cdr3_aa: CSARGQSVYEQYF
cdr3_nt: TGCAGTGCTAGAGGACAGTCGGTCTACGAGCAGTACTTC
v_call: TRBV20-1
clone_size: -
d_call: -
j_call: TRBJ2-7

cdr3_aa: CSARDQAAYGYTF
cdr3_nt: TGCAGTGCTAGAGATCAGGCAGCCTATGGCTACACCTTC
v_call: TRBV20-1
clone_size: once
d_call: -
j_call: TRBJ1-2

cdr3_aa: CASSLQGSFTDTQYF
cdr3_nt: TGTGCCAGCAGTTTACAGGGGTCATTCACAGATACGCAGTATTTT
v_call: TRBV2
clone_size: few
d_call: TRBD1
j_call: TRBJ2-3

cdr3_aa: CASSLELRGTTEAFF
cdr3_nt: TGTGCCAGCAGCTTAGAGTTGAGGGGGACCACTGAAGCTTTCTTT
v_call: TRBV7-2
clone_size: -
d_call: -
j_call: TRBJ1-1

cdr3_aa: CASRATTDHYGYTF
cdr3_nt: TGCGCCAGCAGAGCTACCACGGACCACTATGGCTACACCTTC
v_call: TRBV5-1
clone_size: few
d_call: -
j_call: TRBJ1-2

cdr3_aa: CASSLKREREYEQYF
cdr3_nt: TGTGCCAGCAGCTTAAAGCGGGAGAGGGAATACGAGCAGTACTTC
v_call: TRBV7-8
clone_size: -
d_call: TRBD2
j_call: TRBJ2-7

cdr3_aa: CASSTTGATYEQYF
cdr3_nt: TGCGCCAGCAGCACGACAGGGGCGACCTACGAGCAGTACTTC
v_call: TRBV5-1
clone_size: many
d_call: TRBD1
j_call: TRBJ2-7

cdr3_aa: CASSQDHGQYYGQYF
cdr3_nt: TGTGCCAGCAGCCAAGATCATGGACAGTACTACGGGCAGTACTTC
v_call: TRBV14
clone_size: -
d_call: -
j_call: TRBJ2-7

cdr3_aa: CASSQGWGGSTDTQYF
cdr3_nt: TGTGCCAGCAGCCAAGGATGGGGGGGTAGCACAGATACGCAGTATTTT
v_call: TRBV4-2
clone_size: -
d_call: TRBD2
j_call: TRBJ2-3

cdr3_aa: CASSPLYGETDTQYF
cdr3_nt: TGTGCCAGTAGTCCCCTCTACGGAGAGACAGATACGCAGTATTTT
v_call: TRBV19
clone_size: -
d_call: -
j_call: TRBJ2-3

cdr3_aa: CAISESLMETQYF
cdr3_nt: TGTGCCATCAGTGAGTCGTTGATGGAGACCCAGTACTTC
v_call: TRBV10-3
clone_size: -
d_call: -
j_call: TRBJ2-5

cdr3_aa: CTSIVGTSGRAMGNEQFF
cdr3_nt: TGTACCAGTATAGTAGGGACTAGCGGGAGGGCCATGGGAAATGAGCAGTTCTTC
v_call: TRBV12-3/TRBV12-4
clone_size: -
d_call: TRBD2
j_call: TRBJ2-1

cdr3_aa: CASSPVPPGVSYEQYF
cdr3_nt: TGTGCCAGCTCACCGGTCCCCCCGGGAGTTTCCTACGAGCAGTACTTC
v_call: TRBV18
clone_size: -
d_call: -
j_call: TRBJ2-7

cdr3_aa: CASSQDVRSGANVLTF
cdr3_nt: TGTGCCAGCAGCCAAGATGTAAGGTCTGGGGCCAACGTCCTGACTTTC
v_call: TRBV4-2
clone_size: few
d_call: -
j_call: TRBJ2-6

cdr3_aa: CASRFTSGTGLYEQYF
cdr3_nt: TGTGCCAGCAGGTTCACGTCCGGGACAGGACTTTACGAGCAGTACTTC
v_call: TRBV28
clone_size: -
d_call: TRBD1
j_call: TRBJ2-7

cdr3_aa: CASSQGTRGTTTDTQYF
cdr3_nt: TGCGCCAGCAGCCAAGGGACCAGGGGGACTACCACAGATACGCAGTATTTT
v_call: TRBV4-3
clone_size: -
d_call: -
j_call: TRBJ2-3

cdr3_aa: CASSLGQSNEKLFF
cdr3_nt: TGCGCCAGCAGCCTGGGGCAGAGCAATGAAAAACTGTTTTTT
v_call: TRBV5-1
clone_size: -
d_call: -
j_call: TRBJ1-4

cdr3_aa: CASSLGRGRGADTQYF
cdr3_nt: TGCGCCAGCAGCTTGGGGCGCGGCAGGGGGGCAGATACGCAGTATTTT
v_call: TRBV5-1
clone_size: many
d_call: -
j_call: TRBJ2-3

cdr3_aa: CSARRQMNTEAFF
cdr3_nt: TGCAGTGCTAGACGACAGATGAACACTGAAGCTTTCTTT
v_call: TRBV20-1
clone_size: -
d_call: -
j_call: TRBJ1-1

cdr3_aa: CSAGGQTMNTEAFF
cdr3_nt: TGCAGTGCGGGGGGACAGACTATGAACACTGAAGCTTTCTTT
v_call: TRBV20-1
clone_size: -
d_call: TRBD1
j_call: TRBJ1-1

cdr3_aa: CASSSQGILREEQFF
cdr3_nt: TGTGCCAGCAGCTCCCAGGGGATCCTTCGGGAGGAGCAGTTCTTC
v_call: TRBV14
clone_size: -
d_call: -
j_call: TRBJ2-1